This passage covers 19 T cell receptor beta chains from one sample sequenced in a study of tumor-infiltrating lymphocytes in primary liver carcinoma. Starting from approximately 470 ng of total RNA, TCR beta cDNA was produced with a primer in the constant region. For TCR beta, libraries were produced by three nested multiplex PCR rounds using slightly modified ARM-PCR. The first two PCR rounds used TRBV1-TRBV30 primers with a Cbeta primer, around 10 cycles each. TCRdb independently ran MiXCR on the multiplex PCR reads; one entry per CDR3 protein. The top ten hold around 30% of the sample, which has over 75,000 distinct CDR3 sequences, about 70% seen once. Each 20-30 mg portion of unsorted bulk tissue served as the source for co-extraction of RNA and DNA. The sequenced sample was tumor-adjacent normal liver tissue. The origin of the receptors is a man aged 35-49 years with primary liver carcinoma and hepatitis B virus infection.

Remarks on this clonotype: One end of the junction is discordant with germline, which a read error may explain. The V gene is TRBV11-2, the J gene TRBJ2-3; perhaps TRBD1 as D (6 bases). The CDR3 totals 15 residues. Germline V lookup: CDR1 SGHAT, CDR2 FQNNGV. The CDR3 DNA follows: TGTGCCGACACCACTAGGACAGCCAGCACAGGTACGCAGTATTTT. This translates into CADTTRTASTGTQYF.

About this clonotype itself: This clone may be a read error of a much larger clone one base away. This chain joins TRBV10-3 and TRBJ2-5, with 10 bases lining up with TRBD2. This CDR3 region has 14 residues. Germline CDR1 ENHRY, CDR2 SYGVKD. The V and J ends lost 5 bases and 5 bases, in that order; junction bases with no gene match: 5. The DNA for the CDR3 is TGTGCCATCAGTAGGACTAGCGGCCATGAGACCCAGTACTTC. It is translated as CAISRTSGHETQYF.

The V gene is TRBV11-2, the J gene TRBJ2-7; D is uncertain. Germline-derived CDR1 and CDR2 are SGHAT and FQNNGV. The V end was cut by 6 bases, the J end by 7 bases, with 25 bases between. The CDR3 is 16 amino acids. The CDR3 DNA reads as TGTGCCAGCAGTTTGGGCAAAGTGACCGTCCCTCGAGAGCAGTACTTC. Its translation: CASSLGKVTVPREQYF.

A remark on this clonotype: The CDR3 does not close with the conserved phenylalanine or tryptophan, likely indicating a read error. CDR3 region: CASSPLRGGNEQFL. For the CDR3, the DNA is TGTGCTAGCAGCCCGCTCCGGGGGGGGAATGAGCAGTTCCTC. The chain employs TRBV11-3 and TRBJ2-1, with 8 nucleotides matching TRBD2. The length of the CDR3 is 14 residues. The germline V gene has CDR1 SGHNT and CDR2 YENEEA.

The chain couples TRBV7-9 to TRBJ2-3, with D unresolved. The CDR3 totals 13 residues. Germline CDR1 is SEHNR and CDR2 is FQNEAQ (reference sequence). V lost 2 bases, J lost 6 bases, and 9 bases lay in between. Here the CDR3 reads CASSLHTLDTQYF. The DNA for the CDR3 is TGTGCCAGCAGCTTACATACACTCGATACGCAGTATTTT. Full variable domain (missing parts from reference TRBV7-9 and TRBJ2-3): DTGVSQNPRHKITKRGQNVTFRCDPISEHNRLYWYRQTLGQGPEFLTYFQNEAQLEKSRLLSDRFSAERPKGSFSTLEIQRTEQGDSAMYLCASSLHTLDTQYFGPGTRLTVL.

With respect to this clonotype: No conserved phenylalanine or tryptophan ends this CDR3, so it is likely a read error. This chain connects TRBV29-1 to TRBJ2-5, with 7 bases identical to TRBD1. The CDR3 spans 13 residues. CDR1 and CDR2 (germline): SQVTM, ANQGSEA. CDR3 sequence reads: CGVDEGQQETQYS. The CDR3 region has the DNA TGCGGCGTTGACGAGGGACAGCAAGAGACCCAGTACTCC.

On this clonotype itself: Since a much larger clone is just one base distant, this may be a read error. CDR3 nucleotides: TGTACCAGCAGTGAAGAGGATCCGGGGTACGAGCAGTACTTC. Its translation: CTSSEEDPGYEQYF. The rearrangement uses TRBV6-1 and TRBJ2-7, with TRBD2 as a possible D gene (5 bases). From germline, CDR1 is MNHNS and CDR2 SASEGT. The length of the CDR3 is 14 residues.

This sequence joins TRBV4-1 and TRBJ2-7; D unclear. This CDR3 has 14 residues. Germline V gene data show CDR1 as MGHRA and CDR2 as YSYEKL. Trimming left V 4 bases short and J 10 bases short, with 20 bases between. The DNA of the CDR3 is TGCGCCAGCAGCCCCCGGAACTCGCTGATTGAACAGTACTTC. Its protein product is CASSPRNSLIEQYF.

A word on this clonotype: Because the CDR3 is missing its conserved closing phenylalanine or tryptophan, this is likely a read error. The J gene is TRBJ2-2, the V gene TRBV12-5, with D perhaps assigned TRBD1 or TRBD2 (6 bases each). In germline, CDR1 is LGHNT, CDR2 FRNRAP. The length of the CDR3 is 16 residues. CDR3 DNA sequence: TGTGCTAGTGGCCCTCCGGGGGCCACGAACACCGAGGAGCTGTTTCTT. Amino acids: CASGPPGATNTEELFL.

V gene TRBV29-1 combines with J gene TRBJ2-3; no definite D call. V lost 7 bases and J 5 bases, leaving 25 bases between the germline ends. Germline V gene lookup returns CDR1 SQVTM and CDR2 ANQGSEA. This CDR3 has 16 amino acids. CDR3 amino acids: CSASPLSAETIDTQYF. The CDR3 region has the DNA TGCAGCGCCAGCCCGCTATCGGCTGAAACCATAGATACGCAGTATTTT.

For this clonotype: No conserved phenylalanine or tryptophan ends this CDR3, so it is likely a read error. The chain uses TRBV29-1 and TRBJ1-1, with 7 bases matching TRBD1. The CDR3 covers 12 residues. Germline assignment: CDR1 SQVTM and CDR2 ANQGSEA. In DNA, the CDR3 is TGCAGCGCCTCAGGGGGGAACACTGATGCTTTCTCT. Protein: CSASGGNTDAFS.

A remark on this clonotype: A much larger clone differs from this one at a single base, so this may be a read error. The chain has TRBV10-3 and TRBJ2-3, with TRBD2 as a possible D gene (6 bases). The germline V gene has CDR1 ENHRY and CDR2 SYGVKD. This CDR3 is built from 13 residues. This CDR3 reads CAIGDSAQHTQFF. CDR3 nucleotides: TGTGCCATCGGGGACTCCGCACAACATACGCAGTTTTTT.

This clonotype has at least ten counts. The chain joins TRBV5-5 to TRBJ2-1; the match to TRBD2 covers 7 bases. This CDR3 region has 12 residues. The junction had 2 bases not matched to a gene; V was cut back by 4 bases and J by 7 bases. CDR1 and CDR2 (germline): SGHKS, YYEKEE (reference sequence). The CDR3 DNA is TGTGCCAGCAGCCTTAGCGGGAATGAGCAGTTCTTC. The encoded protein is CASSLSGNEQFF.

Regarding this clonotype: The conserved phenylalanine or tryptophan is not found at the CDR3 terminus, so this likely reflects a read error. This chain joins TRBV10-2 and TRBJ2-5; D not resolved. Deletions cut 2 bases from V and 4 bases from J, with 2 bases between. CDR1 and CDR2 (germline): WSHSY, SAAADI. The CDR3 length is 11 residues. The CDR3 sequence: CASSEGETQYS. The DNA for the CDR3 is TGCGCCAGCAGTGAGGGAGAGACCCAGTACTCT.

Turning to this clonotype: The CDR3 does not close with the conserved phenylalanine or tryptophan, likely indicating a read error. The genes are TRBV6-5 and TRBJ2-7; D might be TRBD2 (5 bases). This CDR3 is built from 12 residues. Germline lookup yields CDR1 MNHEY and CDR2 SVGAGI. V dropped 7 bases and J dropped 0 bases, with 7 bases sitting between them. The CDR3 nucleotides are TGTGCCAGCATTAGCGACTCCTACGAGCAGTACTTA. Translation: CASISDSYEQYL.

Concerning this clonotype itself: Compared with germline, one end of the junction differs, possibly owing to a read error. The chain joins TRBV13 to TRBJ2-3; D is perhaps TRBD1 or TRBD2 (7 bases each). This CDR3 is 15 amino acids long. Germline V gives CDR1 PRHDT, CDR2 FYEKMQ (reference sequence). The CDR3 protein is CASSLGQKCGGTQYF. In nucleotides, the CDR3 is TGTGCCAGCAGCTTGGGACAGAAGTGCGGGGGTACGCAATATTTT.

The genes are TRBV5-4 and TRBJ2-7; 8 nucleotides line up with TRBD1. Germline CDR1 reads SGHNT; CDR2 reads YYREEE (reference sequence). The CDR3 spans 15 residues. In DNA, the CDR3 is TGTGTCAGCAGCCAAGCCGGGACAGGAACCTACGAGCAGTACGTC. It translates to CVSSQAGTGTYEQYV.

This clonotype was detected ten times or more. The chain uses TRBV29-1 and TRBJ2-5; no definite D call. This CDR3 has 11 residues. Germline loops: CDR1 SQVTM, CDR2 ANQGSEA. Trimming pared 4 bases from V and 3 bases from J, leaving 6 bases between. The CDR3 reads CSVGPEETQYF. The CDR3 DNA is TGCAGCGTTGGGCCAGAAGAGACCCAGTACTTC.

The chain is built from TRBV29-1 and TRBJ2-1; no firm D call. V was trimmed by 0 bases and J by 12 bases, leaving 21 bases between them. Germline V lookup: CDR1 SQVTM, CDR2 ANQGSEA. CDR3 length: 15 amino acids. The CDR3: CSVEEGSRVGDVQFF. For the CDR3, the DNA is TGCAGCGTTGAAGAAGGTAGCAGAGTTGGTGATGTGCAGTTCTTC.